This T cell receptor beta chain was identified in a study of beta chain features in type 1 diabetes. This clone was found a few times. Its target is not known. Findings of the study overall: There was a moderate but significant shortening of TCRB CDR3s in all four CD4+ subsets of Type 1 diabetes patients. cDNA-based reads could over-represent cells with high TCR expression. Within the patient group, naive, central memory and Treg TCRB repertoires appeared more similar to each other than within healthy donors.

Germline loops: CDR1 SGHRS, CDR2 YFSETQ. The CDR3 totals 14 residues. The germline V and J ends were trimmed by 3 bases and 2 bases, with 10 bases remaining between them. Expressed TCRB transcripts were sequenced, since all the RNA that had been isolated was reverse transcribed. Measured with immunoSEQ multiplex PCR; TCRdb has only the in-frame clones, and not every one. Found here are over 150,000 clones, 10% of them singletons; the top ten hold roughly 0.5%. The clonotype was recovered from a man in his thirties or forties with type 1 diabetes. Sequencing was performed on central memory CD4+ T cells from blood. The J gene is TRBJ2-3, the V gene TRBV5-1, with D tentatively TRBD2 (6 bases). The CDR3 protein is CASSWGDHTDTQYF. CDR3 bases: TGCGCCAGCAGCTGGGGGGACCACACAGATACGCAGTATTTT.